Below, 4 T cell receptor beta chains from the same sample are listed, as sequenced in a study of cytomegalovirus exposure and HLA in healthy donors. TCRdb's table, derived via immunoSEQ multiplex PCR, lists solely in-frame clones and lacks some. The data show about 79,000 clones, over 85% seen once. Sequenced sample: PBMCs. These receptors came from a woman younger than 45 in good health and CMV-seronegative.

CDR3 loop: CASSYSTGNYGYTF. The CDR3, as DNA: TGTGCCAGCAGTTACTCGACAGGAAACTATGGCTACACCTTC. The V call is TRBV6-6, the J call TRBJ1-2; D may be TRBD1 (6 bases). The CDR3 is 14 amino acids. Germline V CDR1 and CDR2: MNHNY, SVGAGI (reference sequence). Trimming pared 0 bases from V and 2 bases from J, leaving 7 bases between.

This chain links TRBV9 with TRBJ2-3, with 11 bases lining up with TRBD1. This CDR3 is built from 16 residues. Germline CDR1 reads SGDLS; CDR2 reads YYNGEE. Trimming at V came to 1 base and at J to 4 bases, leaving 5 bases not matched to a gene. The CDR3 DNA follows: TGTGCCAGCAGCGTATATGGGACAGGGGGTCCAGATACGCAGTATTTT. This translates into CASSVYGTGGPDTQYF.

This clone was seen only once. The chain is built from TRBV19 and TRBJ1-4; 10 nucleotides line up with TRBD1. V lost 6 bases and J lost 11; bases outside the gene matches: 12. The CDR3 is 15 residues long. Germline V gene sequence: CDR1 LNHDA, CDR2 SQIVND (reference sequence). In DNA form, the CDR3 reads TGTGCCAGTAGCATAATCGGGACAGGGGTAGAGAAACTGTTTTTT. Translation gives CASSIIGTGVEKLFF. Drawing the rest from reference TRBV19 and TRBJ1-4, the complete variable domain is DGGITQSPKYLFRKEGQNVTLSCEQNLNHDAMYWYRQDPGQGLRLIYYSQIVNDFQKGDIAEGYSVSREKKESFPLTVTSAQKNPTAFYLCASSIIGTGVEKLFFGSGTQLSVL.

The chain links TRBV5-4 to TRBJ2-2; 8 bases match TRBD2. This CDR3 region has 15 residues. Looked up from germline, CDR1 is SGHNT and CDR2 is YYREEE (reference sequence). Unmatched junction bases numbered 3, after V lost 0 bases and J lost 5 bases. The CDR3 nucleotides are TGTGCCAGCAGCTTGGATAGCGGGAATACCGGGGAGCTGTTTTTT. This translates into CASSLDSGNTGELFF.